Shown below are 15 T cell receptor beta chains from a single sample sequenced in a study of blood T cell repertoires in COVID-19 (dated by TCRdb to 2020 to 2022). Receptors were amplified or captured by the immunoSEQ multiplex PCR assay. The table was pulled from immuneACCESS by TCRdb, which kept in-frame rearrangements only. Such tables lose some clones; where checked, under half of the loss comes from unresolved V genes, and the rest has no known cause. The sample has over 200,000 clones on record, around nine tenths of them singletons. The ten largest clones add up to 11% of the sample. Sequences were obtained from PBMCs or T cells enriched from blood (not recorded which). The receptors stem from a man aged 25 to 40 who had recovered from COVID-19.

V usage is TRBV3-1 (or the pseudogene TRBV3-2) and J usage is TRBJ1-4; D is unclear. The CDR3 contains 14 residues. CDR1 and CDR2 (germline): LGHDT, YNNKEL (reference sequence). Trimming took off 0 bases at V and 3 bases at J, with 5 bases between the two ends. The CDR3 sequence: CASSQDTANEKLFF. CDR3 DNA sequence: TGTGCCAGCAGCCAAGACACGGCTAATGAAAAACTGTTTTTT.

The chain couples TRBV5-1 to TRBJ2-7; D remains ambiguous. The germline V and J ends were trimmed by 4 bases and 1 base, with 18 bases remaining between them. The CDR3 is 16 residues long. In germline, CDR1 is SGHRS, CDR2 YFSETQ. The CDR3 protein is CASSLLTLTPSYEQYF. DNA for the CDR3: TGCGCCAGCAGCCTTTTAACTCTCACTCCTTCCTACGAGCAGTACTTC.

This clone was seen once. The chain employs TRBV19 and TRBJ2-2, with 8 bases matching TRBD2. Germline V gives CDR1 LNHDA, CDR2 SQIVND (reference sequence). Trimming removed 7 bases from V and 7 bases from J; junction bases left unmatched: 14. The CDR3 spans 16 residues. The CDR3 reads CASTTPGPGGSGELFF. Here the CDR3 DNA reads TGTGCCAGTACCACCCCGGGACCGGGGGGGAGCGGGGAGCTGTTTTTT.

V and J are TRBV21-1 and TRBJ1-1; the DNA was not compared with TRBD1, the D call given in the table. TRBV21-1 is a pseudogene. The CDR3 contains 18 residues. CDR3 in DNA: TGTGCCAGCAGCAAAGGGATTCTAGGGGCAGAGATGAACACTGAAGCTTTCTTT. It encodes CASSKGILGAEMNTEAFF.

The gene calls are TRBV7-2 and TRBJ2-1, with 8 positions matching TRBD1. The CDR3 runs to 15 residues. Germline assignment: CDR1 SGHTA and CDR2 FQGNSA. Germline trimming cut 4 bases from V and 4 bases from J; bases unmatched to any gene: 6. In DNA, the CDR3 is TGTGCCAGCAGCTCCGACAGGGGTCCTTACAATGAGCAGTTCTTC. Translated: CASSSDRGPYNEQFF.

The chain joins TRBV27 to TRBJ2-3, with 9 nucleotides matching TRBD2. Germline loops: CDR1 MNHEY, CDR2 SMNVEV (reference sequence). The trim removed 8 bases at V and 1 base at J, leaving 1 base unmatched. The CDR3 totals 13 residues. CDR3 nucleotides: TGTGCCAGCTTAGCGGGGGGCACAGATACGCAGTATTTT. Protein product: CASLAGGTDTQYF.

In regard to this clone: The DNA is left out, because the CDR3 cannot be placed on it with certainty; the CDR3 is given as TCRdb lists it. The J gene is TRBJ2-7, the V gene TRBV2; the tabulated D call, TRBD1, remains unverified against the DNA. The V gene's germline CDR1 is SNHLY and CDR2 FYNNEI. Ends included, the CDR3 has 14 residues. CDR3 loop: CASILGQGGYERYF.

The CDR3 here is CASSQIDRVREQYF. The CDR3 nucleotides are TGTGCCAGCAGCCAAATAGACAGGGTCCGCGAGCAGTACTTC. This chain links TRBV5-8 with TRBJ2-7; 7 bases agree with TRBD1. Germline V lookup: CDR1 SGHTS, CDR2 YDEGEE. V was clipped by 4 bases and J by 6 bases; unmatched bases: 10. This CDR3 has 14 amino acids.

This chain uses TRBV5-6 with TRBJ1-4; D not resolved. V gave up 4 bases and J gave up 7 bases, with 14 bases separating them. The CDR3 length is 14 residues. Germline V gene lookup returns CDR1 SGHDT and CDR2 YYEEEE. The CDR3: CASSHIALGEKLFF. The DNA of the CDR3 is TGTGCCAGCAGCCACATAGCCCTGGGTGAAAAACTGTTTTTT.

V usage is TRBV5-6 and J usage is TRBJ2-7; a weak D match, TRBD1 (5 bases). Germline V gives CDR1 SGHDT, CDR2 YYEEEE. The germline V and J ends were trimmed by 4 bases and 0 bases, with 17 bases remaining between them. There are 16 residues in the CDR3. The CDR3 is CASSGSPTARSYEQYF. The CDR3 DNA sequence: TGTGCCAGCAGCGGCTCCCCGACAGCTCGCTCCTACGAGCAGTACTTC.

This sequence joins TRBV3-1 (or the pseudogene TRBV3-2) and TRBJ2-3; the match to TRBD2 covers 10 bases. Unmatched junction bases numbered 5, after V lost 4 bases and J lost 4 bases. Germline assignment: CDR1 LGHDT and CDR2 YNNKEL (reference sequence). The CDR3 sequence is 15 residues long. The CDR3 spells CASSPLAGISDTQYF. CDR3 sequence (DNA): TGTGCCAGCAGCCCACTAGCGGGGATATCAGATACGCAGTATTTT.

The J gene is TRBJ2-1, the V gene TRBV15, with 8 bases aligning to TRBD2. Trimming at V came to 8 bases and at J to 8 bases, leaving 8 bases not matched to a gene. The length of the CDR3 is 13 residues. Per the germline V gene, CDR1 is LNHNV and CDR2 is YYDKDF (reference sequence). CDR3 DNA: TGTGCCACCCGTAGCGGGGAGGTGGATGAGCAGTTCTTC. Amino acids: CATRSGEVDEQFF.

V gene TRBV7-9 combines with J gene TRBJ1-4, with TRBD1 identical over 7 bases. V trimming: 0 bases; J trimming: 3 bases; junction bases outside the gene matches: 1. Germline V gene sequence: CDR1 SEHNR, CDR2 FQNEAQ (reference sequence). This CDR3 is 15 amino acids long. This chain's CDR3 is CASSLAGTANEKLFF. CDR3 bases: TGTGCCAGCAGCTTAGCTGGGACAGCTAATGAAAAACTGTTTTTT.

About this clone: The same CDR3 arises from other DNA sequences in this sample as well. The chain combines TRBV6-4 with TRBJ2-1; 9 positions agree with TRBD1. Germline V lookup: CDR1 MRHNA, CDR2 SNTAGT. After removal of 0 bases from V and 6 bases from J, the junction contained 0 bases not matched to a gene. The CDR3 is 14 residues long. This chain's CDR3 is CASSDSTGGNEQFF. The DNA for the CDR3 is TGTGCCAGCAGTGACTCGACAGGGGGCAATGAGCAGTTCTTC.

This clone appeared a single time. The CDR3 DNA reads TGTGCCAGCAGTGGGGGACAGGTAATCTACGAGCAGTACTTC. It translates to CASSGGQVIYEQYF. The V call is TRBV25-1, the J call TRBJ2-7; 8 bases are a match to TRBD1. CDR3 length equals 14 residues. Per germline, CDR1 MGHDK and CDR2 SYGVNS. The V and J ends lost 4 bases and 3 bases, in that order; junction bases with no gene match: 5.